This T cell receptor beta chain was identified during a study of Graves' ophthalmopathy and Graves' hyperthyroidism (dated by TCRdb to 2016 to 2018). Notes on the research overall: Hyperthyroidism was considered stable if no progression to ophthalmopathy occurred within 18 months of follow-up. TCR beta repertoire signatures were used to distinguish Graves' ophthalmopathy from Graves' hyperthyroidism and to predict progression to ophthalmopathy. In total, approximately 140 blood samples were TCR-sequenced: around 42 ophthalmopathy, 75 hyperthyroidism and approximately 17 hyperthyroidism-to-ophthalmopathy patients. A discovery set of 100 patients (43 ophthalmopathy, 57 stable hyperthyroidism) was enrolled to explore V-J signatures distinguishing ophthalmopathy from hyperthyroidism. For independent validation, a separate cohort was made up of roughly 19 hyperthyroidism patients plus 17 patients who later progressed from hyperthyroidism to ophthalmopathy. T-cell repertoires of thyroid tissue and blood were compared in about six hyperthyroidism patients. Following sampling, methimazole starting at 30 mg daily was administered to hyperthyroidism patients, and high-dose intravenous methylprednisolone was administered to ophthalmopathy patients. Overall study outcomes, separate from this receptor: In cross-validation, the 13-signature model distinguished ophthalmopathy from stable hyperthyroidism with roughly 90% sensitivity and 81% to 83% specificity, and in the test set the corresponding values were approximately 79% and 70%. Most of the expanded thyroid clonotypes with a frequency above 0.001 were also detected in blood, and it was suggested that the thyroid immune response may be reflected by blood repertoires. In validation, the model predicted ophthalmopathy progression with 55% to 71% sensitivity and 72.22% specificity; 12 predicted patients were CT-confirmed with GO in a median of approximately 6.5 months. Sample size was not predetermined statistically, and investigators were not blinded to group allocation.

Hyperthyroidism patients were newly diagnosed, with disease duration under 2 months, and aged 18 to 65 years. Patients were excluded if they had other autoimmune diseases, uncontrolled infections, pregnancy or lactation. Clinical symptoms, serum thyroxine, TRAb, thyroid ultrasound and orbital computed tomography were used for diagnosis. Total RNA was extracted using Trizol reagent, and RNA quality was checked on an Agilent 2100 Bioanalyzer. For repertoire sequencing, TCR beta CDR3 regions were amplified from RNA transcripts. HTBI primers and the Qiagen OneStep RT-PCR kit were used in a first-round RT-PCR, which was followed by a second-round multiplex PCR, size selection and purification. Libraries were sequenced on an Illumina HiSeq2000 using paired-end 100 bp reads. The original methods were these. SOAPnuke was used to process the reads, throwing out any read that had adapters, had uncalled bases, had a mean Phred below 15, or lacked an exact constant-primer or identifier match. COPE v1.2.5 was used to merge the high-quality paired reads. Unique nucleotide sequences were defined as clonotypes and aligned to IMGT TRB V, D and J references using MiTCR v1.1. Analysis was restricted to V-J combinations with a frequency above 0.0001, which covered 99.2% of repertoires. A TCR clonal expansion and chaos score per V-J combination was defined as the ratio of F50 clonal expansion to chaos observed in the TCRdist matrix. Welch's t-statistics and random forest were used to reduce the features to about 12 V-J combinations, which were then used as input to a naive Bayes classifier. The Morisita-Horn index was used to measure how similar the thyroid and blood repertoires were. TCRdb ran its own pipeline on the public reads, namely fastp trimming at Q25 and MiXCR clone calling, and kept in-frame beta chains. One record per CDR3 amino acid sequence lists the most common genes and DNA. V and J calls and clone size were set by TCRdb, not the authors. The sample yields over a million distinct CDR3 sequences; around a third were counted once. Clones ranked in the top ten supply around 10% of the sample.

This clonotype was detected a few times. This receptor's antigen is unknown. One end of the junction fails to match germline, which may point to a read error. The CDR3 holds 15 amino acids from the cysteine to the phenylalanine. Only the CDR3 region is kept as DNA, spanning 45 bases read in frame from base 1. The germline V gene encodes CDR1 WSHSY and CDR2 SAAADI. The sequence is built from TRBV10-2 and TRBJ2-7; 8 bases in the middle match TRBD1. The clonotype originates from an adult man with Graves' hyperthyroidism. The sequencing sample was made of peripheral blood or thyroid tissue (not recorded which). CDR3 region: CASSGRGPHAYEQYF. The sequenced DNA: TGTGCCAGCAGTGGCAGGGGGCCACACGCCTACGAGCAGTACTTC.